A single sample is the source of the 27 T cell receptor beta chains below, sequenced in a study of blood T cell repertoires in COVID-19. TCRdb's copy holds only in-frame clones and misses some; the assay was immunoSEQ multiplex PCR. The data hold about 300,000 clones, with 80% to 90% observed a single time. Sequences were obtained from PBMCs or T cells enriched from blood (not recorded which). These receptors all stem from a young man who had recovered from COVID-19.

The count of this clone is one. The J gene is TRBJ2-1, the V gene TRBV9; D may be TRBD1 (6 bases). Germline lookup yields CDR1 SGDLS and CDR2 YYNGEE. Trimming took off 1 base at V and 2 bases at J, with 22 bases between the two ends. The CDR3 is 19 residues long. The CDR3 loop reads CASSVRQEGRYLPYNEQFF. The CDR3 region has the DNA TGTGCCAGCAGCGTACGACAGGAAGGAAGATATTTACCCTACAATGAGCAGTTCTTC. The whole variable domain, filled in from reference TRBV9 and TRBJ2-1, reads DSGVTQTPKHLITATGQRVTLRCSPRSGDLSVYWYQQSLDQGLQFLIQYYNGEERAKGNILERFSAQQFPDLHSELNLSSLELGDSALYFCASSVRQEGRYLPYNEQFFGPGTRLTVL.

This CDR3 is CASSLAGGTGSRGYTF. CDR3 sequence (DNA): TGCGCCAGCAGCTTGGCCGGCGGGACAGGGTCTCGTGGCTACACCTTC. The chain is built from TRBV5-1 and TRBJ1-2; 9 bases map to TRBD1. CDR3 length: 16 amino acids. Germline loops: CDR1 SGHRS, CDR2 YFSETQ. Losses at the gene ends were 0 bases for V and 7 bases for J; bases not matched to a gene: 10.

V gene TRBV19 combines with J gene TRBJ2-1; TRBD2 matches 11 bases. Germline trimming cut 4 bases from V and 8 bases from J; bases unmatched to any gene: 7. Germline V gene sequence: CDR1 LNHDA, CDR2 SQIVND (reference sequence). The CDR3 runs 15 residues. The CDR3 is CASSSSGGDLYEQFF. CDR3 sequence (DNA): TGTGCCAGTAGTAGTAGCGGGGGGGATCTCTATGAGCAGTTCTTC.

V is TRBV5-1 and J is TRBJ1-2; possible D gene TRBD1, 5 bases. This CDR3 has 15 residues. The ends were cut back, 4 bases at V and 4 bases at J, with 17 bases in the middle. The germline gives CDR1 SGHRS, CDR2 YFSETQ. Written as DNA, the CDR3 is TGCGCCAGCAGCGACCTTCGGGGGGATGGCTATGGCTACACCTTC. This translates into CASSDLRGDGYGYTF.

A remark on this clone: A junction boundary mismatches the germline segment, possibly from a read error. This CDR3 reads CATSTLGASGGSFNEQFF. The DNA for the CDR3 is TGTGCCACCAGCACTCTTGGGGCTAGCGGGGGATCCTTCAATGAGCAGTTCTTC. The rearrangement uses TRBV15 and TRBJ2-1; 10 bases are a match to TRBD2. The germline V gene encodes CDR1 LNHNV and CDR2 YYDKDF (reference sequence). CDR3 length equals 18 residues.

Regarding this clone: One end of the junction does not line up with germline, which may come from a read error. This chain uses TRBV29-1 with TRBJ2-5; TRBD1 aligns across 7 bases. The CDR3 is 14 amino acids. The germline V gene has CDR1 SQVTM and CDR2 ANQGSEA. The DNA for the CDR3 is TGCAGCGTTCAAAAAGGGACAGCCCAAGGGACCCAGTACTTC. Amino acid sequence: CSVQKGTAQGTQYF.

The gene calls are TRBV2 and TRBJ1-2; 8 bases line up with TRBD1. The CDR3 extends over 15 amino acids. From germline, CDR1 is SNHLY and CDR2 FYNNEI. The trim removed 5 bases at V and 5 bases at J, leaving 10 bases unmatched. The CDR3 region is CASSYDPGQVYGYTF. The CDR3 coding sequence is TGTGCCAGCAGTTATGACCCGGGACAGGTATATGGCTACACCTTC.

This clone was detected a few times. The rearrangement links TRBV18 to TRBJ2-5; no clear D gene. The germline V gene has CDR1 KGHSH and CDR2 LQKENI. CDR3 length: 16 amino acids. V shed 5 bases and J shed 2 bases, with 18 bases lying between them. CDR3 sequence (DNA): TGTGCCAGCTCAGATTATATGCGGAGAGCTCAAGAGACCCAGTACTTC. Residues: CASSDYMRRAQETQYF.

J is TRBJ1-5 and V is TRBV19, with D possibly matching TRBD1 (6 bases). The V and J ends lost 4 bases and 0 bases respectively, with 19 bases between them. CDR1 is LNHDA and CDR2 is SQIVND in the germline V gene (reference sequence). CDR3 size: 18 residues. In nucleotides, the CDR3 is TGTGCCAGTAGTAAGACAGGCGGGTTTGTTTATAGCAATCAGCCCCAGCATTTT. Its protein product is CASSKTGGFVYSNQPQHF.

The genes are TRBV19 and TRBJ1-1, with 11 positions matching TRBD1. The V gene's germline CDR1 is LNHDA and CDR2 SQIVND (reference sequence). V was clipped by 5 bases and J by 2 bases; unmatched bases: 4. This CDR3 region has 15 residues. CDR3 DNA sequence: TGTGCCAGTAGTCCTTGGACAGGGGGCAACACTGAAGCTTTCTTT. Translating gives CASSPWTGGNTEAFF.

The rearrangement uses TRBV30 and TRBJ2-3; 8 bases agree with TRBD2. Germline V gene lookup returns CDR1 GTSNPN and CDR2 SVGIG (reference sequence). The trim removed 0 bases at V and 0 bases at J, leaving 5 bases unmatched. CDR3 length: 16 amino acids. The CDR3 sequence: CAWSVGGGTSTDTQYF. The CDR3 coding sequence is TGTGCCTGGAGTGTCGGGGGGGGTACTAGCACAGATACGCAGTATTTT.

The chain joins TRBV25-1 to TRBJ2-5; D gene ambiguous. CDR3 length: 15 residues. Germline assignment: CDR1 MGHDK and CDR2 SYGVNS. Trimming cost V 6 bases and J 1 base, with 15 bases left between them. The CDR3 sequence is CASSDQRHSQETQYF. CDR3 nucleotides: TGTGCCAGCAGCGACCAACGACACTCCCAAGAGACCCAGTACTTC.

This sequence joins TRBV6-1 and TRBJ2-3; 11 bases are a match to TRBD2. The germline gives CDR1 MNHNS, CDR2 SASEGT. CDR3 length equals 17 residues. With V trimmed by 0 bases and J by 6 bases, 8 bases remained unmatched. In nucleotides, the CDR3 is TGTGCCAGCAGTGAAGCGGGTAGCGGGGGGGCCAGGGATACGCAGTATTTT. Amino acid sequence: CASSEAGSGGARDTQYF.

The CDR3 nucleotides read TGCGCCAGCAGTCGGGGAGCTAGCGGGGGTTTCCGAGCCTACAATGAGCAGTTCTTC. This sequence encodes CASSRGASGGFRAYNEQFF. The chain joins TRBV5-1 to TRBJ2-1, with TRBD2 identical over 10 bases. Germline V lookup: CDR1 SGHRS, CDR2 YFSETQ. V shed 5 bases, J shed 2 bases, and the junction held 16 bases outside the gene matches. The CDR3 loop spans 19 amino acids.

The V gene is TRBV10-3, the J gene TRBJ1-1; 7 bases fit TRBD1. CDR3 length: 16 residues. The trim removed 0 bases at V and 4 bases at J, leaving 8 bases unmatched. The germline CDR1 and CDR2 sequences are ENHRY and SYGVKD. The DNA for the CDR3 is TGTGCCATCAGTGAGTCAAGAGGGGGCCTTGGCACTGAAGCTTTCTTT. This translates into CAISESRGGLGTEAFF.

The rearrangement links TRBV6-5 to TRBJ1-2; D is uncertain. Trimming took off 2 bases at V and 7 bases at J, with 14 bases between the two ends. This CDR3 spans 14 amino acids. Looked up from germline, CDR1 is MNHEY and CDR2 is SVGAGI. The CDR3 spells CASSYTSITGGYTF. DNA for the CDR3: TGTGCCAGCAGTTACACTTCAATTACTGGTGGCTACACCTTC.

The chain joins TRBV27 to TRBJ2-4; 7 bases agree with TRBD1. CDR1 and CDR2 (germline): MNHEY, SMNVEV (reference sequence). With 3 bases clipped from V and 2 bases from J, the junction kept 4 bases outside the gene matches. CDR3 size: 15 residues. The CDR3 here is CASSFRQGSKNIQYF. CDR3 nucleotide sequence: TGTGCCAGCAGTTTCCGACAGGGATCCAAAAACATTCAGTACTTC.

V gene TRBV20-1 combines with J gene TRBJ2-1; 8 nucleotides agree with TRBD1. In germline, CDR1 is DFQATT, CDR2 SNEGSKA (reference sequence). This CDR3 has 11 amino acids. Losses at the gene ends were 4 bases for V and 12 bases for J; bases not matched to a gene: 5. In nucleotides, the CDR3 is TGCAGTGCTATCCGGACAGGGCTGCAGTTCTTC. This codes for CSAIRTGLQFF.

The V call is TRBV5-4, the J call TRBJ2-2; 7 bases fit TRBD1. Germline V CDR1 and CDR2: SGHNT, YYREEE (reference sequence). With V trimmed by 4 bases and J by 3 bases, 6 bases remained unmatched. This CDR3 contains 15 residues. The CDR3 coding sequence is TGTGCCAGCAGCGTCCACCAGGGGGACACCGGGGAGCTGTTTTTT. Its translation: CASSVHQGDTGELFF.

J is TRBJ2-7 and V is TRBV2; 10 nucleotides line up with TRBD1. The CDR3 contains 14 residues. V gave up 5 bases and J gave up 4 bases; unmatched junction bases: 5. CDR1 and CDR2 (germline): SNHLY, FYNNEI. The DNA of the CDR3 is TGTGCCAGCAGTCGGGACAGGGGACAATACGAGCAGTACTTC. Translated, it gives CASSRDRGQYEQYF.

CDR3 amino acids: CASSLGQGEDEQFF. CDR3 nucleotide sequence: TGTGCCAGCAGCCTCGGACAGGGGGAGGATGAGCAGTTCTTC. The chain recombines TRBV4-2 with TRBJ2-1; 10 positions match TRBD1. In germline, CDR1 is LGHNA, CDR2 YNFKEQ. The junction had 5 bases not matched to a gene; V was cut back by 4 bases and J by 8 bases. The CDR3 is 14 residues long.

The chain employs TRBV3-1 (or the pseudogene TRBV3-2) and TRBJ2-5; perhaps TRBD2 as D (7 bases). This CDR3 has 15 amino acids. The V and J ends lost 1 base and 9 bases respectively, with 18 bases between them. CDR1 is LGHDT and CDR2 is YNNKEL in the germline V gene (reference sequence). The CDR3 spells CASSQVGGGASPQYF. As DNA, the CDR3 is TGTGCCAGCAGCCAAGTTGGAGGGGGGGCCTCTCCCCAGTACTTC.

The rearrangement joins TRBV6-6 to TRBJ1-2; 8 nucleotides align to TRBD1. Germline lookup yields CDR1 MNHNY and CDR2 SVGAGI (reference sequence). This CDR3 has 13 amino acids. V dropped 5 bases and J dropped 5; count of bases not matched to a gene: 4. CDR3 nucleotides: TGTGCCAGCAGTGGACAGGGAGGTTATGGCTACACCTTC. It codes for CASSGQGGYGYTF.

The chain is built from TRBV13 and TRBJ2-1; 7 bases are a match to TRBD2. The CDR3 length is 14 residues. CDR1 PRHDT and CDR2 FYEKMQ come from the germline V gene (reference sequence). With V trimmed by 6 bases and J by 7 bases, 9 bases remained unmatched. Here the CDR3 DNA reads TGTGCCAGCAGATTTGGGACTATCATTAATGAGCAGTTCTTC. The encoded protein is CASRFGTIINEQFF.

The chain links TRBV25-1 to TRBJ2-2; 12 bases match TRBD1. From germline, CDR1 is MGHDK and CDR2 SYGVNS. CDR3 length equals 16 residues. With V trimmed by 3 bases and J by 7 bases, 6 bases remained unmatched. CDR3 loop: CASSDRGQGAVGELFF. The CDR3 coding sequence is TGTGCCAGCAGTGACCGGGGACAGGGGGCCGTCGGGGAGCTGTTTTTT.

There are many counts of this clone. The J gene is TRBJ1-4, the V gene TRBV3-1 (or the pseudogene TRBV3-2); possibly TRBD1 for D (6 bases). V lost 7 bases and J 0 bases, leaving 9 bases between the germline ends. From germline, CDR1 is LGHDT and CDR2 YNNKEL (reference sequence). The CDR3 is made up of 14 amino acids. CDR3: CASTHRATNEKLFF. Here the CDR3 DNA reads TGTGCCAGCACCCACAGGGCAACTAATGAAAAACTGTTTTTT.

The chain joins TRBV5-8 to TRBJ1-4; TRBD1 matches at 9 bases. This CDR3 spans 17 amino acids. Germline V gene lookup returns CDR1 SGHTS and CDR2 YDEGEE. V lost 4 bases and J lost 7; bases outside the gene matches: 14. The CDR3: CASSPPSYRGRGEKLFF. CDR3 nucleotides: TGTGCCAGCAGCCCCCCAAGTTACAGGGGGCGCGGTGAAAAACTGTTTTTT.